The TCR beta chain described here comes from a study of blood T cell repertoires in COVID-19. Study-wide context: Sites in the United States, Italy and Spain provided acute and convalescent COVID-19 samples.

Measured with immunoSEQ multiplex PCR; TCRdb has only the in-frame clones, and not every one. The data show about 83,000 clones, 90% seen once. Trimming cost V 3 bases and J 5 bases; bases outside gene matches: 5. Germline CDR1 reads LNHNV; CDR2 reads YYDKDF (reference sequence). The CDR3 length is 14 residues. The sequenced sample consisted of peripheral blood. This sequence was found in a woman at least 80 years old with active or convalescent COVID-19. This rearrangement joins TRBV15 to TRBJ2-7, with 9 bases that match TRBD1. CDR3 sequence: CATSRDRGQHEQYF. Written as DNA, the CDR3 is TGTGCCACCAGCAGGGACAGGGGCCAACACGAGCAGTACTTC.